The clone carrying this TCR beta chain was detected once. These data belong to a study of blood T cell repertoires in COVID-19. Study information: Samples representing acute and convalescent COVID-19 were sourced from the United States, Italy and Spain. Sources were T cells, B-cell-depleted T cells, or PBMCs; the material itself was cDNA or gDNA.

The CDR3 is made up of 13 amino acids. Germline V CDR1 and CDR2: MDHEN, SYDVKM. V gave up 6 bases and J gave up 8 bases, with 14 bases separating them. How the authors handled the data: Cell counts per sample came from amplifying reference gene primers. Method: immunoSEQ multiplex PCR; TCRdb's copy keeps in-frame clones and lacks some. The D gene and trimming were derived from the DNA, and the V and J assignments and clone size from that table. There are about 270,000 clones in the sample; roughly 86% occur only once, and 1.5% to 2% lies in the top ten. Sample: peripheral blood. The chain is built from TRBV28 and TRBJ2-1; weak D call: TRBD2 (6 bases). This TCR derives from a woman aged 60-75 years who had recovered from COVID-19. The CDR3 DNA reads as TGTGCCAGCAGGAAGGGAGGAAGGGATGAGCAGTTCTTC. Translated: CASRKGGRDEQFF.